Listed below are T cell receptor beta chains from one sample, sequenced in a study of response to subunit inactivated influenza vaccine. One entry per CDR3 protein, called by TCRdb with MiXCR from the RT-PCR reads. The sample contains fewer than 800,000 distinct CDR3 sequences, around 16% of which appear only once. The specimen was PBMCs from blood, collected 12 days after vaccination. All receptors come from a man aged 50-60 years who received an inactivated influenza vaccine. Each CDR3 is given with its conserved first and last residue. The D gene is left open where the match is weak. Not every row has a clone size; where given, it reads once, few, many or a size class.

cdr3_aa	cdr3_nt	d_call	j_call	v_call	clone_size
CASSRASPIPDTQYF	TGTGCCAGCAGCCGGGCTTCCCCCATCCCAGATACGCAGTATTTT	-	TRBJ2-3	TRBV2	-
CASSLQRPGGITEAFF	TGTGCCAGCAGCCTGCAGCGGCCAGGGGGAATTACTGAAGCTTTCTTT	TRBD1	TRBJ1-1	TRBV6-1	-
CASSPGTSSFNEQFF	TGTGCCAGCTCACCCGGGACTAGCTCTTTCAATGAGCAGTTCTTC	TRBD2	TRBJ2-1	TRBV18	few
CASRPGLASLEQYF	TGTGCCAGCAGGCCGGGACTAGCATCTCTCGAGCAGTACTTC	TRBD2	TRBJ2-7	TRBV27	-
CSAVSSGSDTYNEQFF	TGCAGTGCTGTTTCTAGCGGGAGTGACACCTACAATGAGCAGTTCTTC	TRBD2	TRBJ2-1	TRBV20-1	-
CASSYARSTGELFF	TGTGCCAGCAGTTACGCTAGGTCTACCGGGGAGCTGTTTTTT	-	TRBJ2-2	TRBV6-5	-
CASSLAGAWETQYF	TGCGCCAGCAGCTTGGCCGGGGCGTGGGAGACCCAGTACTTC	-	TRBJ2-5	TRBV5-1	-
CASSPRRLGGQETQYF	TGTGCCAGCAGCCCCCGGAGACTGGGCGGACAAGAGACCCAGTACTTC	-	TRBJ2-5	TRBV11-1	-
CASSPLGTDTQYF	TGTGCCAGCAGTCCTTTGGGGACAGATACGCAGTATTTT	-	TRBJ2-3	TRBV27	many
CASSLFTSGIGQFF	TGCGCCAGCAGCTTGTTCACTAGCGGGATCGGTCAGTTCTTC	TRBD2	TRBJ2-1	TRBV5-1	few
CASSGGRGSYEQYF	TGTGCCAGCAGCGGGGGGAGAGGGAGCTACGAGCAGTACTTC	-	TRBJ2-7	TRBV7-2	-
CASSFPFSGGTEAFF	TGTGCCAGCAGCTTCCCCTTCTCAGGTGGCACTGAAGCTTTCTTT	-	TRBJ1-1	TRBV11-2	-
CASRTGGGETQYF	TGTGCCAGCAGGACGGGAGGGGGAGAGACCCAGTACTTC	TRBD2	TRBJ2-5	TRBV12-3/TRBV12-4	few
CASAVAGTDTQYF	TGTGCCAGCGCGGTAGCGGGCACAGATACGCAGTATTTT	-	TRBJ2-3	TRBV27	-
CSVDKRGITSTDTQYF	TGCAGCGTTGATAAGCGGGGGATAACCAGCACAGATACGCAGTATTTT	TRBD2	TRBJ2-3	TRBV29-1	many
CASSIGSMNTEAFF	TGTGCCAGTAGTATAGGGTCTATGAACACTGAAGCTTTCTTT	-	TRBJ1-1	TRBV19	few
CASSPPGGPQHF	TGTGCCAGCAGTCCCCCCGGGGGGCCCCAGCATTTT	-	TRBJ1-5	TRBV12-3/TRBV12-4	few
CASSFRGLLNNEQFF	TGTGCCAGCAGCTTCAGGGGACTTCTGAACAATGAGCAGTTCTTC	-	TRBJ2-1	TRBV5-4	-
CASRGLSQETQYF	TGTGCCAGCAGGGGACTATCCCAAGAGACCCAGTACTTC	TRBD2	TRBJ2-5	TRBV6-1	-
CASSAQRVAGRYEQYF	TGTGCCAGCAGCGCACAACGTGTCGCAGGGAGGTACGAGCAGTACTTC	-	TRBJ2-7	TRBV9	many
CACPGANVLTF	TGTGCCTGCCCGGGGGCCAACGTCCTGACTTTC	-	TRBJ2-6	TRBV30	-
CASSQAQGGETQYF	TGTGCCAGCAGCCAAGCCCAGGGAGGGGAGACCCAGTACTTC	TRBD2	TRBJ2-5	TRBV3-1	-
CASRGALQYRGAEAFF	TGTGCCAGCAGGGGGGCCTTACAGTACCGTGGCGCTGAAGCTTTCTTT	-	TRBJ1-1	TRBV6-1	few
CSVVTGGFTGELFF	TGCAGCGTTGTAACAGGGGGCTTCACCGGGGAGCTGTTTTTT	TRBD1	TRBJ2-2	TRBV29-1	-
CASSTRTGELYGYTF	TGCGCCAGCAGCACCCGGACAGGAGAGCTTTATGGCTACACCTTC	TRBD1	TRBJ1-2	TRBV5-1	-
CASSLGTASNEQFF	TGTGCCAGCAGCTTAGGTACAGCCTCCAATGAGCAGTTCTTC	-	TRBJ2-1	TRBV7-2	few
CASSLGVLGAKQFF	TGTGCCAGCAGCTTAGGGGTGCTGGGGGCGAAACAGTTCTTC	-	TRBJ2-1	TRBV7-2	-
CASSPRVAGGSSYNEQFF	TGTGCCAGCTCACCCCGGGTAGCGGGGGGTTCATCCTACAATGAGCAGTTCTTC	TRBD2	TRBJ2-1	TRBV18	few
CASSQAGHSSGANVLTF	TGTGCCAGCAGCCAAGCAGGACACAGCTCTGGGGCCAACGTCCTGACTTTC	-	TRBJ2-6	TRBV3-1	once
CSARGAYGGPFFGTQYF	TGCAGTGCTAGAGGGGCTTACGGGGGACCATTTTTTGGGACCCAGTACTTC	-	TRBJ2-5	TRBV20-1	-
CASSRSRGSTDTQYF	TGTGCCAGCAGCCGGTCCAGGGGTAGCACAGATACGCAGTATTTT	-	TRBJ2-3	TRBV6-2/TRBV6-3	-
CSVDGQFF	TGCAGCGTTGACGGGCAGTTCTTC	-	TRBJ2-1	TRBV29-1	few